This TCR beta chain stems from a study of control samples from healthy donors and cancer patients. Assay: immunoSEQ multiplex PCR; the TCRdb copy retains only in-frame clones and omits some. This table holds approximately 160,000 clones, over 85% found once. Trimming left V 5 bases short and J 9 bases short, with 10 bases between. The CDR3 spans 11 residues. Germline lookup yields CDR1 SGHAT and CDR2 FQNNGV. Sequenced: blood. This clonotype was sampled from a woman aged 55-69 years in good health. The V gene is TRBV11-2, the J gene TRBJ1-1; D is unclear. CDR3: CASSQFSQAFF. The CDR3 region has the DNA TGTGCCAGCAGCCAATTTTCTCAAGCTTTCTTT. Drawing the rest from reference TRBV11-2 and TRBJ1-1, the complete variable domain is EAGVAQSPRYKIIEKRQSVAFWCNPISGHATLYWYQQILGQGPKLLIQFQNNGVVDDSQLPKDRFSAERLKGVDSTLKIQPAKLEDSAVYLCASSQFSQAFFGQGTRLTVV.